The 15 T cell receptor beta chains presented below share a single source sample, sequenced in a study of identical twins. Via MiXCR, TCRdb re-called the 5' RACE reads, giving one row per CDR3 protein. The sample holds around 1.7 million distinct CDR3 sequences, about 32% seen once. Sequenced: cord blood. The receptors here all came from a newborn girl in good health.

This clonotype was picked up a small number of times. The chain joins TRBV20-1 to TRBJ2-7; 9 bases are a match to TRBD2. After removal of 3 bases from V and 6 bases from J, the junction contained 6 bases not matched to a gene. In germline, CDR1 is DFQATT, CDR2 SNEGSKA (reference sequence). This CDR3 comprises 13 residues. The CDR3: CSASVAGEGEQYF. CDR3 coding DNA: TGCAGTGCTAGCGTAGCGGGAGAAGGCGAGCAGTACTTC.

CDR3 amino acids: CASSQPLSLGGGQFF. The CDR3 DNA sequence: TGTGCCAGCTCACAACCACTTTCCTTAGGCGGAGGGCAGTTCTTC. This chain joins TRBV18 and TRBJ2-1; tentatively, D is TRBD2 (5 bases). The CDR3 runs 15 residues. The V end lost 4 bases, the J end lost 12 bases, and 22 bases lay between the germline ends. CDR1 is KGHSH and CDR2 is LQKENI in the germline V gene. Variable domain in full (rest from reference TRBV18 and TRBJ2-1): NAGVMQNPRHLVRRRGQEARLRCSPMKGHSHVYWYRQLPEEGLKFMVYLQKENIIDESGMPKERFSAEFPKEGPSILRIQQVVRGDSAAYFCASSQPLSLGGGQFFGPGTRLTVL.

This clonotype was observed a few times. The J gene is TRBJ2-1, the V gene TRBV20-1; D possibly corresponds to TRBD1 (5 bases). The CDR3 sequence is 15 residues long. The V and J ends lost 4 bases and 4 bases respectively, with 17 bases between them. Looked up from germline, CDR1 is DFQATT and CDR2 is SNEGSKA (reference sequence). The CDR3: CSAITGALVYNEQFF. Written as DNA, the CDR3 is TGCAGTGCTATTACTGGGGCCCTGGTATACAATGAGCAGTTCTTC.

Note on this clonotype: Sequence at one end of the junction differs from germline and may be a read error. The chain recombines TRBV5-4 with TRBJ1-1; no clear D. CDR3 size: 14 residues. Germline CDR1 and CDR2: SGHNT and YYREEE (reference sequence). CDR3 protein: CASSLAGRNAEAFF. The CDR3 DNA reads as TGTGCCAGCAGCTTGGCCGGGAGGAACGCTGAAGCTTTCTTT.

The V call is TRBV2, the J call TRBJ2-1, with TRBD2 matching 8 bases. Trimming cost V 6 bases and J 9 bases; bases outside gene matches: 4. This CDR3 spans 12 amino acids. Per the germline V gene, CDR1 is SNHLY and CDR2 is FYNNEI. As DNA, the CDR3 is TGTGCCAGCAGCCGACTAGCGCCTGAGCAGTTCTTC. Translating it yields CASSRLAPEQFF.

This chain connects TRBV9 to TRBJ2-3; perhaps D is TRBD1 or TRBD2 (5 bases each). Germline lookup yields CDR1 SGDLS and CDR2 YYNGEE. The CDR3 covers 12 residues. V lost 3 bases and J 4 bases, leaving 6 bases between the germline ends. CDR3 in amino acids: CASSGDPDTQYF. The CDR3 bases are TGTGCCAGCAGCGGGGACCCAGATACGCAGTATTTT.

This clonotype was observed a few times. This sequence joins TRBV20-1 and TRBJ1-1; D ambiguous. V lost 1 base and J 3 bases, leaving 21 bases between the germline ends. Germline V gene lookup returns CDR1 DFQATT and CDR2 SNEGSKA (reference sequence). The CDR3 is made up of 17 amino acids. CDR3 sequence (DNA): TGCAGTGCTAGAGCCCCCGGGCCTCTTACCGGGGACACTGAAGCTTTCTTT. Protein product: CSARAPGPLTGDTEAFF.

This clonotype was picked up one time. The V gene is TRBV3-1, the J gene TRBJ2-3; a weak D match, TRBD2 (7 bases). The V gene's germline CDR1 is LGHDT and CDR2 YNNKEL (reference sequence). This CDR3 has 18 residues. Trimming left V 0 bases short and J 6 bases short, with 22 bases between. CDR3 DNA sequence: TGTGCCAGCAGCCAAGATAAGGTGGCGGGAGCGAGGGGGGATACGCAGTATTTT. Translation gives CASSQDKVAGARGDTQYF.

As regards this clonotype: One end of the junction varies from germline; a read error may be responsible. The chain uses TRBV7-7 and TRBJ2-3; no clear D. Germline CDR1 is SSHAT and CDR2 is FNYEAQ (reference sequence). There are 14 residues in the CDR3. The CDR3 reads CASSLKPGTDTQYF. The DNA for the CDR3 is TGTGCTAGCAGCTTGAAGCCCGGCACAGATACGCAGTATTTT. Full variable domain (missing parts from reference TRBV7-7 and TRBJ2-3): GAGVSQSPRYKVTKRGQDVTLRCDPISSHATLYWYQQALGQGPEFLTYFNYEAQPDKSGLPSDRFSAERPEGSISTLTIQRTEQRDSAMYRCASSLKPGTDTQYFGPGTRLTVL.

In its sample, this clonotype was seen a few times. This chain uses TRBV5-1 with TRBJ1-2; tentatively, D is TRBD1 (5 bases). This CDR3 spans 14 amino acids. Trimming cost V 4 bases and J 8 bases, with 18 bases left between them. Germline V gives CDR1 SGHRS, CDR2 YFSETQ. CDR3 protein: CASSPGAGRDGYTF. The CDR3 DNA sequence: TGCGCCAGCAGCCCTGGTGCAGGTCGGGACGGCTACACCTTC. The full variable domain, in which reference TRBV5-1 and TRBJ1-2 provide the parts outside the CDR3, is KAGVTQTPRYLIKTRGQQVTLSCSPISGHRSVSWYQQTPGQGLQFLFEYFSETQRNKGNFPGRFSGRQFSNSRSEMNVSTLELGDSALYLCASSPGAGRDGYTFGSGTRLTVV.

The chain carries TRBV12-3 or TRBV12-4 and TRBJ2-3, with 14 bases fitting TRBD2. V lost 6 bases to trimming and J lost 3 bases; unmatched junction nucleotides: 11. CDR3 size: 18 residues. CDR3 in DNA: TGTGCCAGCAGCCCCGGGACTAGCGGGAGTATCCCAACAGATACGCAGTATTTT. It yields the protein CASSPGTSGSIPTDTQYF.

This chain connects TRBV6-1 to TRBJ1-2; D ambiguous. Germline V gene data show CDR1 as MNHNS and CDR2 as SASEGT. The CDR3 sequence is 14 residues long. The V and J ends lost 6 bases and 7 bases respectively, with 18 bases between them. The CDR3 loop is CASSTGSGVGGYTF. CDR3 DNA sequence: TGTGCCAGCAGCACCGGTTCGGGAGTTGGTGGCTACACCTTC.

V usage is TRBV24-1 and J usage is TRBJ1-1; 7 nucleotides align to TRBD1. Germline V gene data show CDR1 as KGHDR and CDR2 as SFDVKD. V lost 3 bases and J lost 1; bases outside the gene matches: 4. This CDR3 region has 15 residues. The chain's CDR3 is CATSDGYRGNTEAFF. The CDR3 coding sequence is TGTGCCACCAGTGATGGTTACAGGGGGAACACTGAAGCTTTCTTT.

This sequence joins TRBV27 and TRBJ2-4, with 11 bases lining up with TRBD1. The DNA end is more similar to TRBJ2-7, so the J call may be wrong. The CDR3 is 17 amino acids. Germline assignment: CDR1 MNHEY and CDR2 SMNVEV (reference sequence). The chain's CDR3 is CASSLKWTGGKVHEQYF. DNA for the CDR3: TGTGCCAGCAGTTTAAAGTGGACAGGGGGCAAGGTCCACGAGCAGTACTTC.

This clonotype came up many times. J is TRBJ2-7 and V is TRBV25-1; D possibly uses TRBD1 or TRBD2 (5 bases each). Between the trimmed V and J ends, which lost 5 bases and 5 bases, there was a span of 16 bases. This CDR3 has 14 residues. Germline V gives CDR1 MGHDK, CDR2 SYGVNS. The CDR3 is CASSPSGGSNEQYF. Here the CDR3 DNA reads TGTGCCAGCAGTCCATCTGGGGGTTCGAACGAGCAGTACTTC.